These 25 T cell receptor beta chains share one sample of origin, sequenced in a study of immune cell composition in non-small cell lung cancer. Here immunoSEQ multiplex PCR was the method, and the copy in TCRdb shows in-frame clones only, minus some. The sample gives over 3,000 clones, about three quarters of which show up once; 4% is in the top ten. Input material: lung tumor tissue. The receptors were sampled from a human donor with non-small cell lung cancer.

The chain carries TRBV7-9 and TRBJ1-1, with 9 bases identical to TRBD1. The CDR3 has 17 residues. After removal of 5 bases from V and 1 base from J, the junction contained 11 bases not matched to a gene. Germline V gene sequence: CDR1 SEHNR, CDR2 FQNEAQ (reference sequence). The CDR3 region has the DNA TGTGCCAGCAGCCTGGGACAGGGATTTTCGGAGAACACTGAAGCTTTCTTT. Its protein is CASSLGQGFSENTEAFF.

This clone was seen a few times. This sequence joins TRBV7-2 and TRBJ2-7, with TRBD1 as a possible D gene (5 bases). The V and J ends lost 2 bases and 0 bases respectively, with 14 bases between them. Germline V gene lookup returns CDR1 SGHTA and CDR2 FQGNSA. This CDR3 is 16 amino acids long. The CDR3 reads CASSLWGGPSSYEQYF. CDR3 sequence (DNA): TGTGCCAGCAGCTTATGGGGCGGCCCCAGCTCCTACGAGCAGTACTTC.

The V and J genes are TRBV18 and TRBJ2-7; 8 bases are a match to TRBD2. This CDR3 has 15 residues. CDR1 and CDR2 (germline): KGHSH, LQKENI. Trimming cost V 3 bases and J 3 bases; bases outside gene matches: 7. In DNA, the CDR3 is TGTGCCAGCTCACCGCCCAGCGGGGGTCACTACGAGCAGTACTTC. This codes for CASSPPSGGHYEQYF.

The CDR3 region has the DNA TGTGCCAGCAGCCCCGGGGACAGAGCCTATGGCTACACCTTC. Encoded protein: CASSPGDRAYGYTF. The rearrangement uses TRBV7-6 and TRBJ1-2; 7 nucleotides line up with TRBD1. J lost 4 bases, V lost 5 bases, and 7 bases had no gene match. Germline loops: CDR1 SGHVS, CDR2 FNYEAQ. The CDR3 has 14 residues.

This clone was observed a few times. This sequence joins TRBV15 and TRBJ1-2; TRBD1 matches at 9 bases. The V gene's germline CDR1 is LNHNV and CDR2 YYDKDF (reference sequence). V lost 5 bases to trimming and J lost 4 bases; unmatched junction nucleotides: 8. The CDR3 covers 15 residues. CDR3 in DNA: TGTGCCACCAGCCAAAACAGGGGGCGGGTCTATGGCTACACCTTC. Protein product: CATSQNRGRVYGYTF.

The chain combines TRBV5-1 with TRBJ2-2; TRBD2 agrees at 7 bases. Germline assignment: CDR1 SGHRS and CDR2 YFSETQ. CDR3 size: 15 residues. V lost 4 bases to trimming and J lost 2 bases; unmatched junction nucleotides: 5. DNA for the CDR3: TGCGCCAGCAGCCCGACGGGAGGCAACACCGGGGAGCTGTTTTTT. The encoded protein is CASSPTGGNTGELFF. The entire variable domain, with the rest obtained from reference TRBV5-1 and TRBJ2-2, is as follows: KAGVTQTPRYLIKTRGQQVTLSCSPISGHRSVSWYQQTPGQGLQFLFEYFSETQRNKGNFPGRFSGRQFSNSRSEMNVSTLELGDSALYLCASSPTGGNTGELFFGEGSRLTVL.

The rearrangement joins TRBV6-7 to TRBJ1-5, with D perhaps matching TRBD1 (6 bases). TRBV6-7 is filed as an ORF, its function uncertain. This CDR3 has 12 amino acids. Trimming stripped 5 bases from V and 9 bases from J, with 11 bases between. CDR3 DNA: TGTGCCAGCAGTACCCCGACAGGGCCCCAGCATTTT. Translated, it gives CASSTPTGPQHF.

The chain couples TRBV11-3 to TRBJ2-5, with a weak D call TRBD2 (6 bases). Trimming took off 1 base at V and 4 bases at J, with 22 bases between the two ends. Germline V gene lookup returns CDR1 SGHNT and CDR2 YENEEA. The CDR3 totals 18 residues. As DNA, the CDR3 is TGTGCCAGCAGCTTAGGCGGTATTGCCGGAGGGTTAGGAGAGACCCAGTACTTC. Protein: CASSLGGIAGGLGETQYF.

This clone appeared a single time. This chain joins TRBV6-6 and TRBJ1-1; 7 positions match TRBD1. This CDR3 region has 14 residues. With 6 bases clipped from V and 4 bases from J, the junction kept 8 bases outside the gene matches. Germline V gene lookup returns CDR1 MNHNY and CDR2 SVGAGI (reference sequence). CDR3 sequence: CASSRQGWGTEAFF. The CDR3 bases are TGTGCCAGCAGCCGACAGGGATGGGGCACTGAAGCTTTCTTT.

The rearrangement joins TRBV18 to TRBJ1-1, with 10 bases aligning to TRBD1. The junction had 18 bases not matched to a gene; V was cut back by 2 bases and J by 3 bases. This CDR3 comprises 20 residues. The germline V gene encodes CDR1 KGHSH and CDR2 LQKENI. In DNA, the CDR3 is TGTGCCAGCTCACCATCCGGGACAGGGGCCTTGGGCACCCGGGACACTGAAGCTTTCTTT. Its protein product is CASSPSGTGALGTRDTEAFF.

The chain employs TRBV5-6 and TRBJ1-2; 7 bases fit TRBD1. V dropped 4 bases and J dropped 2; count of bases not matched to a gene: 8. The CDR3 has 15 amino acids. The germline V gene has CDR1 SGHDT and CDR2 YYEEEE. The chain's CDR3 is CASSRIKQGNYGYTF. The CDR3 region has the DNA TGTGCCAGCAGCCGAATAAAACAGGGGAACTATGGCTACACCTTC.

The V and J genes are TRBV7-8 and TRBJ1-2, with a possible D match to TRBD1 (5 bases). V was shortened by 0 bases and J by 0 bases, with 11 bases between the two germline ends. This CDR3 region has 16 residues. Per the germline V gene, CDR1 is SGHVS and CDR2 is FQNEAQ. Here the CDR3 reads CASSLAGGVSNYGYTF. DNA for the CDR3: TGTGCCAGCAGCTTAGCCGGGGGGGTTTCTAACTATGGCTACACCTTC.

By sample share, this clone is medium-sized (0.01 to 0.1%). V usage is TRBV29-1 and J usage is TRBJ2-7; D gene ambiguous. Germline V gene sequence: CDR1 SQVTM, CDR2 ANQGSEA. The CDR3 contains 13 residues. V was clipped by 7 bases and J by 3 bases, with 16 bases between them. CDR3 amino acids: CSALQSLDYEQYF. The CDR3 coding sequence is TGCAGCGCTTTACAGTCCTTAGACTACGAGCAGTACTTC.

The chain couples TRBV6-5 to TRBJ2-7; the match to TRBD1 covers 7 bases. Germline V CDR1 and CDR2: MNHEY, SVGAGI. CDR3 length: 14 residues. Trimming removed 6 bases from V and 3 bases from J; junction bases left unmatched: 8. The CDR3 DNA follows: TGTGCCAGCAGGACGGGACAGCGTCGCTACGAGCAGTACTTC. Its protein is CASRTGQRRYEQYF.

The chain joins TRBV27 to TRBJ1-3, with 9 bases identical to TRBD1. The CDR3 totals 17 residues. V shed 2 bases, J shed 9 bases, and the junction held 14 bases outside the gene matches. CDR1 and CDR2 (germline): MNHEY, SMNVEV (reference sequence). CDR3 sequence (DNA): TGTGCCAGCAGTTTACTATCGGACAGGGGCCCCACCGGCACCATATATTTT. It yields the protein CASSLLSDRGPTGTIYF.

The chain's CDR3 is CASSLDGGQPQHF. The CDR3 DNA reads as TGTGCCAGCAGCTTAGATGGCGGTCAGCCCCAGCATTTT. The chain employs TRBV11-1 and TRBJ1-5; D uncertain. Trimming removed 1 base from V and 6 bases from J, with 7 bases in between. Germline CDR1 reads SGHAT; CDR2 reads FQDESV (reference sequence). The CDR3 has 13 residues.

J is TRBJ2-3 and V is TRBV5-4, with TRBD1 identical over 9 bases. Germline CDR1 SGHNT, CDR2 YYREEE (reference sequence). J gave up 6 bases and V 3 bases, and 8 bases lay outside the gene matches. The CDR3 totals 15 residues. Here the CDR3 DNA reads TGTGCCAGCAGCTCGCCGGGACAGGGAGTCGATACGCAGTATTTT. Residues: CASSSPGQGVDTQYF.

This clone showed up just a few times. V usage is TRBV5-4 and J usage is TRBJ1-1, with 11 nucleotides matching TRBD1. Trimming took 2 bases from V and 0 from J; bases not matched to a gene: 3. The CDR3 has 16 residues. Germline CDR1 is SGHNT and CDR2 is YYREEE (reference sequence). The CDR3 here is CASSFWTGGLNTEAFF. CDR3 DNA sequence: TGTGCCAGCAGCTTTTGGACAGGGGGCCTGAACACTGAAGCTTTCTTT.

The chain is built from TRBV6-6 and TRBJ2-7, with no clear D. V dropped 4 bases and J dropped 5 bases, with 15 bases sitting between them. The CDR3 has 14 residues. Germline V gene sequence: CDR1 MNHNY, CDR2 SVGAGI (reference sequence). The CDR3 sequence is CASSFLPLPNEQYF. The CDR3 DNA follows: TGTGCCAGCAGTTTCCTTCCTCTTCCTAACGAGCAGTACTTC.

The DNA of the CDR3 is TGTGCCAGCAGTGAAATCAGGCTTGAAGCTTTCTTT. It specifies CASSEIRLEAFF. The V gene is TRBV6-1, the J gene TRBJ1-1; D gene ambiguous. From germline, CDR1 is MNHNS and CDR2 SASEGT. The CDR3 consists of 12 residues. The ends were cut back, 2 bases at V and 7 bases at J, with 8 bases in the middle.

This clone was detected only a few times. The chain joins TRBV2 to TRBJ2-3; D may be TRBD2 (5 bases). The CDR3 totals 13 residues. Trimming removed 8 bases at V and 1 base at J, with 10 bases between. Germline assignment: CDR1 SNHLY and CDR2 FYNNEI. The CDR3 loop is CASGGLGTDTQYF. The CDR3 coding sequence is TGTGCCAGCGGAGGTCTAGGCACAGATACGCAGTATTTT.

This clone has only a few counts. The CDR3 loop is CASSDGSNQPQHF. In DNA form, the CDR3 reads TGTGCCAGCAGTGACGGTAGCAATCAGCCCCAGCATTTT. The genes are TRBV2 and TRBJ1-5; D not certain. In germline, CDR1 is SNHLY, CDR2 FYNNEI. The CDR3 has 13 amino acids. Trimming took off 3 bases at V and 0 bases at J, with 3 bases between the two ends.

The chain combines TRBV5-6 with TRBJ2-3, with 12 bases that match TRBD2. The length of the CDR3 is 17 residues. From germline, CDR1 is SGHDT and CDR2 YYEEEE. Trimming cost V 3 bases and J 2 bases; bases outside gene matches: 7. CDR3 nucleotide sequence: TGTGCCAGCAGCTCTTTACTAGCGGGGGGTTTCACAGATACGCAGTATTTT. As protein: CASSSLLAGGFTDTQYF.

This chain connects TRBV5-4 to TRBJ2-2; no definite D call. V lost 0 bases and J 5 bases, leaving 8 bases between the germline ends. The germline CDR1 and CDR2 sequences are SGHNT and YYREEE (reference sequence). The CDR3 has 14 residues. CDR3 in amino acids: CASSLEMETGELFF. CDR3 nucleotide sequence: TGTGCCAGCAGCTTGGAGATGGAGACCGGGGAGCTGTTTTTT.

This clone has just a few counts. The CDR3 region has the DNA TGCGCCAGCAGCTTTGAGCCCCACTACGAGCAGTACTTC. It yields the protein CASSFEPHYEQYF. The V call is TRBV5-1, the J call TRBJ2-7, with D uncertain. The germline gives CDR1 SGHRS, CDR2 YFSETQ. Between the trimmed V and J ends, which lost 2 bases and 3 bases, there was a span of 9 bases. The CDR3 is made up of 13 amino acids.